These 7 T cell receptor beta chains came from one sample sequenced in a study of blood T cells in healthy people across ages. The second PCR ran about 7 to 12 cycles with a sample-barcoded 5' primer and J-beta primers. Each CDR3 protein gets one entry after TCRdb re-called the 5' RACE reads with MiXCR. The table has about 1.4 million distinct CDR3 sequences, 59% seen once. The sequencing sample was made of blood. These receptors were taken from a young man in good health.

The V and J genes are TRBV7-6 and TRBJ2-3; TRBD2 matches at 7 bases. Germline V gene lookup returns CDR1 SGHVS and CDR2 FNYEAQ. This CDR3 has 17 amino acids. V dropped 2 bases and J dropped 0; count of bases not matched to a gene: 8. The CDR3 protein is CASSLPRGGGSTDTQYF. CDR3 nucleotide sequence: TGTGCCAGCAGCTTACCCCGAGGCGGGGGAAGCACAGATACGCAGTATTTT.

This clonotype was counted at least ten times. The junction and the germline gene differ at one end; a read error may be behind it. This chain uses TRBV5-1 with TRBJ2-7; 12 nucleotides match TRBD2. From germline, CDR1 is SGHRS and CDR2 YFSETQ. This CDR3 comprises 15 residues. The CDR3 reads CASSLGLAGSYEQYF. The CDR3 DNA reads TGTGCCAGCAGCTTAGGACTAGCGGGGTCCTACGAGCAGTACTTC.

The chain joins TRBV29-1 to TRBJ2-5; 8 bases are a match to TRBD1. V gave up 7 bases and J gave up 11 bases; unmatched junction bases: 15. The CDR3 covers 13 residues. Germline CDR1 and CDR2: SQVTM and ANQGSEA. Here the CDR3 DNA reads TGCAGCGCCGCCGGGACAGGCTTTAGTGAGCAGTACTTC. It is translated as CSAAGTGFSEQYF.

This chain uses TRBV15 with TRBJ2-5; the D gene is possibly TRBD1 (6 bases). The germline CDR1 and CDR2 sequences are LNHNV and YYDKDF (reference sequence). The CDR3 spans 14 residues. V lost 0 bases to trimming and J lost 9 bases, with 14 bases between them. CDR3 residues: CATSRDRGTRAQYF. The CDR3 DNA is TGTGCCACCAGCAGAGATAGGGGGACGCGGGCCCAGTACTTC.

The CDR3 nucleotides are TGTGCCAGCAGCTTAAGAGTGGGAGGAGAGACCCAGTACTTC. Translated, it gives CASSLRVGGETQYF. V gene TRBV7-2 combines with J gene TRBJ2-5, with D possibly matching TRBD2 (6 bases). CDR3 length equals 14 residues. Germline assignment: CDR1 SGHTA and CDR2 FQGNSA. Trimming left V 2 bases short and J 4 bases short, with 11 bases between.

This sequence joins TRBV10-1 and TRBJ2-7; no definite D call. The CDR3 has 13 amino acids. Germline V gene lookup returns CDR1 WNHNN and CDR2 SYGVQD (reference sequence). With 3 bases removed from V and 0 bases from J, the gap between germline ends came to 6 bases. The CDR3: CASSDSVSYEQYF. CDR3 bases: TGCGCCAGCAGTGATTCTGTCTCCTACGAGCAGTACTTC.

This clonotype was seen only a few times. The CDR3 spells CASSSLHRVSYNEQFF. The DNA of the CDR3 is TGTGCCAGCAGTTCCCTCCACAGGGTCTCCTACAATGAGCAGTTCTTC. This rearrangement joins TRBV12-3 or TRBV12-4 to TRBJ2-1; D possibly corresponds to TRBD1 (6 bases). Trimming took 4 bases from V and 0 from J, leaving 13 bases between them. The CDR3 totals 16 residues.